This entry features one T cell receptor beta chain sequence. Assay used: immunoSEQ multiplex PCR; TCRdb lists only in-frame clones, some missing. The table has 95,000 to 130,000 clones, roughly 93% seen once; the top ten hold approximately 2.5%. V gave up 7 bases and J gave up 0 bases, with 19 bases separating them. The CDR3 loop spans 17 amino acids. Germline V CDR1 and CDR2: LNHDA, SQIVND (reference sequence). This sample is drawn from a study of control samples from healthy donors and cancer patients. This rearrangement joins TRBV19 to TRBJ1-3; no definite D call. The sequenced material came from blood. The clonotype comes from a man in his thirties or forties in good health. The CDR3 DNA reads TGTGCCAGTACCCCCGGTGGTGGCAGCCACTCTGGAAACACCATATATTTT. Translated: CASTPGGGSHSGNTIYF.